These 27 T cell receptor beta chains originate from one sample sequenced in a study of blood T cell repertoires in COVID-19. Clones were sequenced by immunoSEQ multiplex PCR, and TCRdb holds only the in-frame ones, with some missing. Among 360,000 or so clones, about nine tenths were seen once, and the ten largest hold 3.9%. What was sequenced was peripheral blood. The receptors were gathered from a woman between 55 and 75 years old with COVID-19, enrolled during active disease.

V gene TRBV30 combines with J gene TRBJ2-7; 12 bases map to TRBD2. CDR3 length: 15 residues. From germline, CDR1 is GTSNPN and CDR2 SVGIG (reference sequence). J gave up 4 bases and V 3 bases, and 7 bases lay outside the gene matches. Written as DNA, the CDR3 is TGTGCCTGGAGAGACAGGGGACTAGCGGGTTACGAGCAGTACTTC. It encodes CAWRDRGLAGYEQYF.

The chain combines TRBV27 with TRBJ2-1, with D possibly matching TRBD1 (6 bases). Germline-derived CDR1 and CDR2 are MNHEY and SMNVEV (reference sequence). Trimming shortened V by 2 bases and J by 5 bases, and 16 bases separated the two germline ends. The length of the CDR3 is 16 residues. The CDR3 DNA is TGTGCCAGCAGTTTAATGGGGGCGGGTGGCGACAATGAGCAGTTCTTC. Protein sequence: CASSLMGAGGDNEQFF.

The chain recombines TRBV6-5 with TRBJ2-7; 10 bases map to TRBD1. After removal of 7 bases from V and 4 bases from J, the junction contained 4 bases not matched to a gene. Per the germline V gene, CDR1 is MNHEY and CDR2 is SVGAGI. CDR3 length: 13 amino acids. CDR3 nucleotides: TGTGCCAGCACGGGACAGGGGTTGTACGAGCAGTACTTC. This translates into CASTGQGLYEQYF.

The genes are TRBV5-1 and TRBJ2-1; tentative D call: TRBD1 (5 bases). The V gene's germline CDR1 is SGHRS and CDR2 YFSETQ. V lost 0 bases to trimming and J lost 3 bases, with 7 bases between them. The CDR3 consists of 14 residues. In DNA, the CDR3 is TGCGCCAGCAGCTTGGGGGGCTTCTACAATGAGCAGTTCTTC. The encoded protein is CASSLGGFYNEQFF.

The CDR3 loop is CASSPSTGNQPQHF. CDR3 coding DNA: TGTGCCAGCTCACCATCTACGGGCAATCAGCCCCAGCATTTT. The chain carries TRBV18 and TRBJ1-5; D not resolved. The CDR3 loop spans 14 amino acids. Trimming shortened V by 2 bases and J by 2 bases, and 7 bases separated the two germline ends. In germline, CDR1 is KGHSH, CDR2 LQKENI.

The chain uses TRBV5-5 and TRBJ1-3, with D maybe TRBD1 (5 bases). This CDR3 region has 14 residues. Per germline, CDR1 SGHKS and CDR2 YYEKEE (reference sequence). Trimming pared 4 bases from V and 2 bases from J, leaving 10 bases between. The CDR3 loop is CASSPQVTGNTIYF. CDR3 sequence (DNA): TGTGCCAGCAGCCCACAGGTTACTGGAAACACCATATATTTT.

The chain links TRBV2 to TRBJ2-1; D is undetermined. There are 15 residues in the CDR3. V lost 2 bases and J 0 bases, leaving 8 bases between the germline ends. Germline V gene data show CDR1 as SNHLY and CDR2 as FYNNEI. In DNA, the CDR3 is TGTGCCAGCAGTGAAAAACGGAGCTCCTACAATGAGCAGTTCTTC. Translation: CASSEKRSSYNEQFF. The variable domain in full, with the rest retrieved from reference TRBV2 and TRBJ2-1, is EPEVTQTPSHQVTQMGQEVILRCVPISNHLYFYWYRQILGQKVEFLVSFYNNEISEKSEIFDDQFSVERPDGSNFTLKIRSTKLEDSAMYFCASSEKRSSYNEQFFGPGTRLTVL.

V and J are TRBV2 and TRBJ2-1, with 10 bases that match TRBD1. From germline, CDR1 is SNHLY and CDR2 FYNNEI. This CDR3 is 13 amino acids long. V shed 7 bases, J shed 8 bases, and the junction held 5 bases outside the gene matches. CDR3 nucleotides: TGTGCCAGCAAAAGACAGGGGGCACATGAGCAGTTCTTC. This gives the protein CASKRQGAHEQFF.

DNA of the CDR3: TGTGCCTGGAGCCAGACAGGGGGATGGCAGCCCCAGCATTTT. It translates to CAWSQTGGWQPQHF. This chain connects TRBV30 to TRBJ1-5; 9 bases are a match to TRBD1. The CDR3 is made up of 14 amino acids. The ends lost 3 bases at V and 7 bases at J; junction bases unmatched: 7. Germline V CDR1 and CDR2: GTSNPN, SVGIG (reference sequence). Supplemented by reference TRBV30 and TRBJ1-5, the full variable domain reads SQTIHQWPATLVQPVGSPLSLECTVEGTSNPNLYWYRQAAGRGLQLLFYSVGIGQISSEVPQNLSASRPQDRQFILSSKKLLLSDSGFYLCAWSQTGGWQPQHFGDGTRLSIL.

The rearrangement joins TRBV7-9 to TRBJ2-2; TRBD1 agrees at 7 bases. Germline CDR1 and CDR2: SEHNR and FQNEAQ (reference sequence). V gave up 6 bases and J gave up 3 bases; unmatched junction bases: 7. The CDR3 runs 15 residues. The chain's CDR3 is CASRPRGRDTGELFF. For the CDR3, the DNA is TGTGCCAGCAGACCTAGGGGGCGCGACACCGGGGAGCTGTTTTTT.

As regards this clone: Other DNA sequences in the sample encode the same CDR3. The rearrangement joins TRBV3-1 (or the pseudogene TRBV3-2) to TRBJ1-3; D remains ambiguous. CDR3 size: 13 residues. V gave up 1 base and J gave up 7 bases, with 8 bases separating them. The germline CDR1 and CDR2 sequences are LGHDT and YNNKEL (reference sequence). The chain's CDR3 is CASSQAGGNTIYF. DNA of the CDR3: TGTGCCAGCAGCCAAGCTGGAGGGAACACCATATATTTT.

The rearrangement uses TRBV7-8 and TRBJ1-3, with TRBD1 matching 7 bases. Germline CDR1 reads SGHVS; CDR2 reads FQNEAQ. V lost 5 bases to trimming and J lost 0 bases; unmatched junction nucleotides: 1. The CDR3 consists of 14 residues. Here the CDR3 DNA reads TGTGCCAGCAGCGACAGGGCCTCTGGAAACACCATATATTTT. Protein sequence: CASSDRASGNTIYF.

The sample holds a few counts of this clone. This chain uses TRBV2 with TRBJ1-1, with D hard to call. The CDR3 runs to 13 residues. Between the trimmed V and J ends, which lost 2 bases and 2 bases, there was a span of 6 bases. Germline values: CDR1 SNHLY, CDR2 FYNNEI. The CDR3 DNA sequence: TGTGCCAGCAGTGAACCCTTTAACACTGAAGCTTTCTTT. This gives the protein CASSEPFNTEAFF.

This clone was seen more than once but under ten times. The chain links TRBV2 to TRBJ2-2; D is unclear. Trimming pared 0 bases from V and 5 bases from J, leaving 4 bases between. Looked up from germline, CDR1 is SNHLY and CDR2 is FYNNEI. CDR3 length equals 13 residues. CDR3 sequence (DNA): TGTGCCAGCAGTGAAGCGAGGACCGGGGAGCTGTTTTTT. It encodes CASSEARTGELFF.

This clone occurred a few times. V usage is TRBV28 and J usage is TRBJ1-2; D gene uncertain. Looked up from germline, CDR1 is MDHEN and CDR2 is SYDVKM. There are 14 residues in the CDR3. V lost 5 bases and J 6 bases, leaving 16 bases between the germline ends. The CDR3: CASSPPERVHGYTF. The CDR3 bases are TGTGCCAGCAGTCCGCCGGAGAGAGTGCATGGCTACACCTTC.

This chain uses TRBV6-5 with TRBJ1-5, with 8 bases that match TRBD1. Germline V lookup: CDR1 MNHEY, CDR2 SVGAGI. CDR3 length: 15 amino acids. With 11 bases clipped from V and 4 bases from J, the junction kept 13 bases outside the gene matches. The CDR3 nucleotides are TGTGCCGGCTCCGGGACAGGATCGGGAAATCAGCCCCAGCATTTT. Translation gives CAGSGTGSGNQPQHF.

The chain couples TRBV28 to TRBJ2-1, with 9 positions matching TRBD2. Germline V CDR1 and CDR2: MDHEN, SYDVKM. The CDR3 has 16 residues. Trimming took 2 bases from V and 2 from J; bases not matched to a gene: 4. Here the CDR3 DNA reads TGTGCCAGCAGTTTACGAGGCGGGGGGGCCTACAATGAGCAGTTCTTC. Translating gives CASSLRGGGAYNEQFF.

The chain employs TRBV28 and TRBJ1-4; 8 bases agree with TRBD1. The CDR3 has 17 amino acids. The trim removed 5 bases at V and 7 bases at J, leaving 15 bases unmatched. Germline V gene data show CDR1 as MDHEN and CDR2 as SYDVKM. The CDR3 region has the DNA TGTGCCAGCAGTCTTCCTGGGACAGGCATCGTACGTGAAAAACTGTTTTTT. Its protein product is CASSLPGTGIVREKLFF.

The V and J genes are TRBV27 and TRBJ1-2; D not resolved. The CDR3 length is 13 residues. V shed 5 bases and J shed 4 bases, with 11 bases lying between them. Germline values: CDR1 MNHEY, CDR2 SMNVEV (reference sequence). As DNA, the CDR3 is TGTGCCAGCAGTCGGGGAGTAAGCTATGGCTACACCTTC. As protein: CASSRGVSYGYTF.

The rearrangement joins TRBV10-1 to TRBJ1-2; no firm D call. Germline-derived CDR1 and CDR2 are WNHNN and SYGVQD (reference sequence). With 6 bases removed from V and 10 bases from J, the gap between germline ends came to 15 bases. The CDR3 totals 12 residues. The chain's CDR3 is CASSPSGNPYTF. CDR3 bases: TGCGCCAGCAGCCCCTCCGGGAACCCCTACACCTTC.

This clone was found once. The V gene is TRBV3-1 (or the pseudogene TRBV3-2), the J gene TRBJ2-1, with TRBD2 identical over 7 bases. The CDR3 is 15 residues long. The trim removed 1 base at V and 6 bases at J, leaving 6 bases unmatched. Germline CDR1 is LGHDT and CDR2 is YNNKEL (reference sequence). CDR3: CASSQGTRSINEQFF. As DNA, the CDR3 is TGTGCCAGCAGCCAAGGGACTAGGTCTATCAATGAGCAGTTCTTC.

The V and J genes are TRBV9 and TRBJ1-2; 8 nucleotides line up with TRBD1. The germline V gene encodes CDR1 SGDLS and CDR2 YYNGEE. Trimming took 3 bases from V and 5 from J; bases not matched to a gene: 6. This CDR3 comprises 14 residues. The CDR3 nucleotides read TGTGCCAGCAGCGAGAAGACAGGGGCTTATGGCTACACCTTC. Protein sequence: CASSEKTGAYGYTF.

The J gene is TRBJ1-2, the V gene TRBV6-6; D not certain. Per the germline V gene, CDR1 is MNHNY and CDR2 is SVGAGI (reference sequence). The CDR3 length is 14 residues. Trimming cost V 5 bases and J 1 base, with 11 bases left between them. The CDR3 sequence: CASSGTGFNYGYTF. Written as DNA, the CDR3 is TGTGCCAGCAGTGGTACCGGGTTTAACTATGGCTACACCTTC.

This clone came up once. The chain recombines TRBV3-1 (or the pseudogene TRBV3-2) with TRBJ2-1, with 7 bases identical to TRBD2. J lost 6 bases, V lost 4 bases, and 9 bases had no gene match. The CDR3 covers 15 residues. Germline V gene sequence: CDR1 LGHDT, CDR2 YNNKEL (reference sequence). CDR3 DNA: TGTGCCAGCAGCCCGGAGCGGGGCCTAATCAATGAGCAGTTCTTC. It yields the protein CASSPERGLINEQFF.

The rearrangement uses TRBV2 and TRBJ2-5; TRBD2 might be the D (5 bases). CDR3 length: 15 amino acids. V lost 7 bases, J lost 0 bases, and 15 bases lay in between. CDR1 is SNHLY and CDR2 is FYNNEI in the germline V gene. The CDR3 protein is CASKKTGTNQETQYF. CDR3 DNA sequence: TGTGCCAGCAAGAAAACGGGAACCAACCAAGAGACCCAGTACTTC.

CDR3 sequence (DNA): TGTGCCAGTACCCCCCGGGGGGAGAGCTCCTACGAGCAGTACTTC. Protein product: CASTPRGESSYEQYF. V usage is TRBV19 and J usage is TRBJ2-7; 7 bases agree with TRBD2. CDR3 size: 15 residues. Per the germline V gene, CDR1 is LNHDA and CDR2 is SQIVND (reference sequence). V trimming: 7 bases; J trimming: 0 bases; junction bases outside the gene matches: 9.

The CDR3 is CSVEQGAGSAGYTF. The CDR3 region has the DNA TGCAGCGTTGAACAGGGGGCAGGTTCTGCAGGCTACACCTTC. The chain links TRBV29-1 to TRBJ1-2; 8 bases are shared with TRBD1. The V segment lost 2 bases and the J segment 8 bases; nucleotides outside the gene matches: 10. The germline V gene has CDR1 SQVTM and CDR2 ANQGSEA. The length of the CDR3 is 14 residues.